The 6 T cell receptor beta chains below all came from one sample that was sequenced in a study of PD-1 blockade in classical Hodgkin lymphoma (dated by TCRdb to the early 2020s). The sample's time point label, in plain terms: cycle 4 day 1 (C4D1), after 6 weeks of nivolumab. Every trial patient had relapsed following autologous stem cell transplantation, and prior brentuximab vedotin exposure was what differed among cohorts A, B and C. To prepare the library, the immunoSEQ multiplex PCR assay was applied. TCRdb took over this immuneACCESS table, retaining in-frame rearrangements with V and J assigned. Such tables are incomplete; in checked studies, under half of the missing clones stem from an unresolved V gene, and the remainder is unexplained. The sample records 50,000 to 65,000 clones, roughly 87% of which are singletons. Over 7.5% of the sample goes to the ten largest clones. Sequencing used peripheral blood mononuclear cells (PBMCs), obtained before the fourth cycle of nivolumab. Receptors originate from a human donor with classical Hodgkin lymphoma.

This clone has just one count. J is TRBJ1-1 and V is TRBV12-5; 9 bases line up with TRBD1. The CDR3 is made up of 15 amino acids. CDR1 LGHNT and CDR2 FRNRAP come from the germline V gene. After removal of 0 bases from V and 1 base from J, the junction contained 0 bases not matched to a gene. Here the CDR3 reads CASGLVQGANTEAFF. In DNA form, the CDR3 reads TGTGCTAGTGGTTTGGTACAGGGGGCGAACACTGAAGCTTTCTTT.

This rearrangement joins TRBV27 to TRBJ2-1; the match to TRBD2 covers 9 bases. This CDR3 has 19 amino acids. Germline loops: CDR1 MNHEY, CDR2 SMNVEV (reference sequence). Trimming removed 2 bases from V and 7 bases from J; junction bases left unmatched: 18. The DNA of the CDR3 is TGTGCCAGCAGTTTAAAGCTCCGTACTCTAGCGGGGCTTAGAAATGAGCAGTTCTTC. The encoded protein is CASSLKLRTLAGLRNEQFF.

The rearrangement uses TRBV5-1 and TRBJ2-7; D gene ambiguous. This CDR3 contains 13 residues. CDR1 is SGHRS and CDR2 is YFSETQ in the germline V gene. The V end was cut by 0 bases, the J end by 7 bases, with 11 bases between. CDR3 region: CASSLAAGTEQYF. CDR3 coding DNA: TGCGCCAGCAGCTTGGCGGCAGGTACGGAGCAGTACTTC.

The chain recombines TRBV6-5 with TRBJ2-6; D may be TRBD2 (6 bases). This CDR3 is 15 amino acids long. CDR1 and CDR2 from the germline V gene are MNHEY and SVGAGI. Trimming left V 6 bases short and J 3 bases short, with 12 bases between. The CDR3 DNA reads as TGTGCCAGCAGCACTCAGGGACTTGGGGCCAACGTCCTGACTTTC. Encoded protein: CASSTQGLGANVLTF.

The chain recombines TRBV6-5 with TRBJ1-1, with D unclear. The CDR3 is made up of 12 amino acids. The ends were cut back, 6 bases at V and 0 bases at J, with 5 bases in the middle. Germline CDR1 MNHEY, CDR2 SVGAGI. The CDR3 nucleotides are TGTGCCAGCAGCGAACTGAACACTGAAGCTTTCTTT. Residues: CASSELNTEAFF.

The DNA for the CDR3 is TGCGCCAGCAAGGGACTGACCCACAGGGAAATGAACACTGAAGCTTTCTTT. Encoded protein: CASKGLTHREMNTEAFF. The genes are TRBV4-1 and TRBJ1-1, with TRBD1 as a possible D gene (6 bases). There are 17 residues in the CDR3. V was trimmed by 7 bases and J by 0 bases, leaving 21 bases between them. Germline V gene data show CDR1 as MGHRA and CDR2 as YSYEKL.